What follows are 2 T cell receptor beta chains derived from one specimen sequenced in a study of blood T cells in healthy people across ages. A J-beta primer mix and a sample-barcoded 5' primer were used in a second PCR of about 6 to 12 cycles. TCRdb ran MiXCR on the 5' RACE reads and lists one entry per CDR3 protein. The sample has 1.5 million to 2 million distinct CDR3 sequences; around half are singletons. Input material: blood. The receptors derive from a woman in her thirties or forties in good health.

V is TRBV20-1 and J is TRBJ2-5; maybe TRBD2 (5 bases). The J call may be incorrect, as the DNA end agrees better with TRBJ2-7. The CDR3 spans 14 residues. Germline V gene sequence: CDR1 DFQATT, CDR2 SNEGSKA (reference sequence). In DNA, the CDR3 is TGCAGTGCTAGAGATCCGACTAAGAGCTACGAGCAGTACTTC. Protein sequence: CSARDPTKSYEQYF.

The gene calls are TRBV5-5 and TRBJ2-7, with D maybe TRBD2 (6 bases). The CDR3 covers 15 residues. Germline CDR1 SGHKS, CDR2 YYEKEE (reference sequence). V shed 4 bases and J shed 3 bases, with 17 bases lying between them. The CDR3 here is CASSGGMNEIYEQYF. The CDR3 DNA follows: TGTGCCAGCAGCGGGGGGATGAACGAGATCTACGAGCAGTACTTC.